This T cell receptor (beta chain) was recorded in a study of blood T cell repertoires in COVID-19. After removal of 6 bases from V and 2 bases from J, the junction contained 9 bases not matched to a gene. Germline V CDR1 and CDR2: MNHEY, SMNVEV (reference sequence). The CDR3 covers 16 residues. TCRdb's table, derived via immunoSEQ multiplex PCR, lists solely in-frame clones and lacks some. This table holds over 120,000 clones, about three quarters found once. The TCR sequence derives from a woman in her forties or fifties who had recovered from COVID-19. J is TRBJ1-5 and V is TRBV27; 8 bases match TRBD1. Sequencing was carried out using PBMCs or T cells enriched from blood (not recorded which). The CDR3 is CASRERQGMGNQPQHF. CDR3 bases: TGTGCCAGCAGGGAAAGACAGGGGATGGGCAATCAGCCCCAGCATTTT.